Listed below are T cell receptor beta chains from one sample, sequenced in a study of control samples from healthy donors and cancer patients. Produced via immunoSEQ multiplex PCR; TCRdb's table is partial and in-frame only. The repertoire holds roughly 130,000 clones, with 88% as singletons. Sample: blood. These receptors came from a man over 45 in good health. CDR3s include the opening cysteine and the closing phenylalanine or tryptophan. D genes are given only for firm matches. Only part of the rows carry a size: once, few, many, or a class if the clone is expanded.

J gene: TRBJ2-2; CDR3 length: 13; D gene: .; V gene: TRBV9; clone size: .; CDR3 protein: CASSVYETGELFF; CDR3 DNA: TGTGCCAGCAGCGTTTATGAAACCGGGGAGCTGTTTTTT
J gene: TRBJ2-2; CDR3 length: 16; D gene: TRBD2; V gene: TRBV7-2; clone size: few; CDR3 protein: CASSFGLAGGIGELFF; CDR3 DNA: TGTGCCAGCAGCTTTGGACTAGCGGGGGGTATCGGGGAGCTGTTTTTT
J gene: TRBJ2-2; CDR3 length: 18; D gene: TRBD2; V gene: TRBV4-1; clone size: .; CDR3 protein: CASSQGLRLAGNTGELFF; CDR3 DNA: TGCGCCAGCAGCCAAGGATTACGGCTAGCGGGGAACACCGGGGAGCTGTTTTTT
J gene: TRBJ1-1; CDR3 length: 12; D gene: .; V gene: TRBV7-9; clone size: .; CDR3 protein: CASSPTNTEAFF; CDR3 DNA: TGTGCCAGCAGTCCCACAAACACTGAAGCTTTCTTT
J gene: TRBJ2-3; CDR3 length: 14; D gene: .; V gene: TRBV24-1; clone size: .; CDR3 protein: CATMDTGLTDTQYF; CDR3 DNA: TGTGCCACCATGGACACGGGATTGACAGATACGCAGTATTTT
J gene: TRBJ2-5; CDR3 length: 15; D gene: .; V gene: TRBV30; clone size: once; CDR3 protein: CAWSVSLLEQETQYF; CDR3 DNA: TGTGCCTGGAGTGTAAGCCTACTCGAACAAGAGACCCAGTACTTC
J gene: TRBJ2-6; CDR3 length: 15; D gene: .; V gene: TRBV5-1; clone size: .; CDR3 protein: CASGDLLSGANVLTF; CDR3 DNA: TGCGCCAGCGGGGACCTCCTCTCTGGGGCCAACGTCCTGACTTTC
J gene: TRBJ1-6; CDR3 length: 16; D gene: TRBD1; V gene: TRBV7-2; clone size: .; CDR3 protein: CASSLSAGQGGSPLHF; CDR3 DNA: TGTGCCAGCAGCTTAAGTGCGGGACAGGGAGGCTCACCCCTCCACTTT
J gene: TRBJ1-2; CDR3 length: 13; D gene: TRBD1; V gene: TRBV6-5; clone size: .; CDR3 protein: CASNRQGDYGYTF; CDR3 DNA: TGTGCCAGCAACAGACAGGGAGATTACGGCTACACCTTC
J gene: TRBJ1-2; CDR3 length: 12; D gene: .; V gene: TRBV5-6; clone size: .; CDR3 protein: CASSGSNYGYTF; CDR3 DNA: TGTGCCAGCAGTGGGAGTAACTATGGCTACACCTTC
J gene: TRBJ1-6; CDR3 length: 16; D gene: .; V gene: TRBV27; clone size: .; CDR3 protein: CASRPLLRRYNSPLHF; CDR3 DNA: TGTGCCAGCAGACCCTTACTACGACGGTACAATTCACCCCTCCACTTT
J gene: TRBJ1-1; CDR3 length: 18; D gene: .; V gene: TRBV27; clone size: .; CDR3 protein: CASSLSLQEGRGNTEAFF; CDR3 DNA: TGTGCCAGCAGTTTATCTTTACAGGAGGGTCGTGGGAACACTGAAGCTTTCTTT
J gene: TRBJ1-1; CDR3 length: 19; D gene: TRBD1; V gene: TRBV4-1; clone size: .; CDR3 protein: CASSPTGQAYSPGVTEAFF; CDR3 DNA: TGCGCCAGCAGCCCAACAGGACAGGCATACTCTCCGGGGGTCACTGAAGCTTTCTTT
J gene: TRBJ2-1; CDR3 length: 15; D gene: .; V gene: TRBV3-1/TRBV3-2; clone size: .; CDR3 protein: CASSQDPPWGNEQFF; CDR3 DNA: TGTGCCAGCAGCCAAGATCCCCCATGGGGCAATGAGCAGTTCTTC
J gene: TRBJ1-4; CDR3 length: 14; D gene: .; V gene: TRBV5-1; clone size: .; CDR3 protein: CASSSGLDNEKLFF; CDR3 DNA: TGCGCCAGCAGCTCCGGGCTTGACAATGAAAAACTGTTTTTT
J gene: TRBJ2-5; CDR3 length: 15; D gene: .; V gene: TRBV7-3; clone size: once; CDR3 protein: CASSQGSASAETQYF; CDR3 DNA: TGTGCCAGCAGTCAAGGGTCCGCTAGCGCGGAGACCCAGTACTTC
J gene: TRBJ2-1; CDR3 length: 16; D gene: TRBD1; V gene: TRBV3-1/TRBV3-2; clone size: .; CDR3 protein: CASSRHRGLTYNEQFF; CDR3 DNA: TGTGCCAGCAGCCGCCACAGGGGGCTTACCTACAATGAGCAGTTCTTC
J gene: TRBJ2-7; CDR3 length: 15; D gene: TRBD1; V gene: TRBV4-1; clone size: .; CDR3 protein: CASSQGNDRAYEQYF; CDR3 DNA: TGCGCCAGCAGCCAAGGGAATGACAGGGCCTACGAGCAGTACTTC
J gene: TRBJ2-7; CDR3 length: 14; D gene: .; V gene: TRBV3-1/TRBV3-2; clone size: .; CDR3 protein: CASSQEGLGYEQYF; CDR3 DNA: TGTGCCAGCAGCCAAGAGGGACTGGGATACGAGCAGTACTTC
J gene: TRBJ1-6; CDR3 length: 15; D gene: .; V gene: TRBV6-5; clone size: .; CDR3 protein: CASSYRDRSSAPLHF; CDR3 DNA: TGTGCCAGCAGTTATAGGGACCGCTCAAGTGCACCCCTCCACTTT
J gene: TRBJ2-3; CDR3 length: 17; D gene: TRBD2; V gene: TRBV5-1; clone size: .; CDR3 protein: CASSLLTSGSGTDTQYF; CDR3 DNA: TGCGCCAGCAGCTTGTTAACTAGCGGTTCGGGCACAGATACGCAGTATTTT
J gene: TRBJ1-2; CDR3 length: 15; D gene: .; V gene: TRBV3-1/TRBV3-2; clone size: .; CDR3 protein: CASSQMAGAQDGYTF; CDR3 DNA: TGTGCCAGCAGCCAAATGGCGGGGGCGCAAGATGGCTACACCTTC
J gene: TRBJ2-7; CDR3 length: 15; D gene: .; V gene: TRBV4-1; clone size: .; CDR3 protein: CASSQGPSMPYEQYF; CDR3 DNA: TGCGCCAGCAGCCAAGGTCCCAGCATGCCCTACGAGCAGTACTTC
J gene: TRBJ2-1; CDR3 length: 11; D gene: .; V gene: TRBV9; clone size: .; CDR3 protein: CASSVGAEQFF; CDR3 DNA: TGTGCCAGCAGCGTCGGGGCTGAGCAGTTCTTC
J gene: TRBJ2-7; CDR3 length: 14; D gene: .; V gene: TRBV28; clone size: once; CDR3 protein: CASSFSSRGYEQYF; CDR3 DNA: TGTGCCAGCAGTTTTAGTTCCCGCGGGTACGAGCAGTACTTC
J gene: TRBJ1-4; CDR3 length: 14; D gene: .; V gene: TRBV28; clone size: .; CDR3 protein: CASRSGGEGEKLFF; CDR3 DNA: TGTGCCAGCAGATCGGGGGGGGAGGGTGAAAAATTGTTTTTT
J gene: TRBJ1-1; CDR3 length: 13; D gene: .; V gene: TRBV2; clone size: .; CDR3 protein: CASILGQNTEAFF; CDR3 DNA: TGTGCCAGCATCTTGGGACAGAACACTGAAGCTTTCTTT
J gene: TRBJ1-4; CDR3 length: 14; D gene: .; V gene: TRBV5-1; clone size: .; CDR3 protein: CASSLDSTNEKLFF; CDR3 DNA: TGCGCCAGCAGCTTGGATTCCACCAATGAAAAACTGTTTTTT
J gene: TRBJ2-1; CDR3 length: 16; D gene: TRBD1; V gene: TRBV11-2; clone size: .; CDR3 protein: CASSWGQQGAFNEQFF; CDR3 DNA: TGTGCCAGCAGCTGGGGTCAACAGGGGGCCTTCAATGAGCAGTTCTTC
J gene: TRBJ2-3; CDR3 length: 16; D gene: TRBD2; V gene: TRBV6-1; clone size: .; CDR3 protein: CASSVELAGGQDTQYF; CDR3 DNA: TGTGCCAGCAGTGTTGAACTAGCGGGGGGGCAGGATACGCAGTATTTT
J gene: TRBJ1-1; CDR3 length: 14; D gene: .; V gene: TRBV30; clone size: .; CDR3 protein: CAWSSWDGHTEAFF; CDR3 DNA: TGTGCCTGGAGTTCCTGGGACGGACACACTGAAGCTTTCTTT
J gene: TRBJ2-1; CDR3 length: 15; D gene: .; V gene: TRBV10-1; clone size: .; CDR3 protein: CASSDEGSPYNEQFF; CDR3 DNA: TGCGCCAGCAGTGATGAGGGGTCCCCCTACAATGAGCAGTTCTTC
J gene: TRBJ2-7; CDR3 length: 16; D gene: .; V gene: TRBV2; clone size: .; CDR3 protein: CASRSGQTTLTYEQYF; CDR3 DNA: TGTGCCAGCCGAAGCGGGCAGACCACTTTAACCTACGAGCAGTACTTC
J gene: TRBJ1-2; CDR3 length: 14; D gene: .; V gene: TRBV4-2; clone size: .; CDR3 protein: CASSQSRGDYGYTF; CDR3 DNA: TGTGCCAGCAGCCAGAGCAGGGGCGACTATGGCTACACCTTC
J gene: TRBJ1-2; CDR3 length: 13; D gene: .; V gene: TRBV19; clone size: once; CDR3 protein: CASTPQGTYGYTF; CDR3 DNA: TGTGCCAGTACCCCACAGGGAACCTATGGCTACACCTTC
J gene: TRBJ2-7; CDR3 length: 14; D gene: .; V gene: TRBV6-5; clone size: .; CDR3 protein: CASSYVQGKGEQYF; CDR3 DNA: TGTGCCAGCAGTTACGTCCAGGGGAAGGGCGAGCAGTACTTC
J gene: TRBJ2-6; CDR3 length: 14; D gene: .; V gene: TRBV24-1; clone size: .; CDR3 protein: CATSTTSGANVLTF; CDR3 DNA: TGTGCCACCAGCACAACCTCTGGGGCCAACGTCCTGACTTTC
J gene: TRBJ2-5; CDR3 length: 12; D gene: .; V gene: TRBV28; clone size: .; CDR3 protein: CASSLSSRTQYF; CDR3 DNA: TGTGCCAGCAGTTTATCTTCAAGGACCCAGTACTTC
J gene: TRBJ2-7; CDR3 length: 15; D gene: .; V gene: TRBV6-1; clone size: .; CDR3 protein: CASSAARGYSYEQYF; CDR3 DNA: TGTGCCAGCAGTGCAGCCAGGGGCTACTCCTACGAGCAGTACTTC
J gene: TRBJ2-7; CDR3 length: 13; D gene: TRBD1; V gene: TRBV29-1; clone size: .; CDR3 protein: CSVPDRVSYEQYF; CDR3 DNA: TGCAGCGTTCCGGACAGGGTCTCCTACGAGCAGTACTTC
J gene: TRBJ1-5; CDR3 length: 18; D gene: .; V gene: TRBV19; clone size: .; CDR3 protein: CASSIGAQMSGGNQPQHF; CDR3 DNA: TGTGCCAGTAGTATAGGGGCACAGATGTCAGGGGGCAATCAGCCCCAGCATTTT
J gene: TRBJ2-7; CDR3 length: 14; D gene: TRBD1; V gene: TRBV24-1; clone size: .; CDR3 protein: CATSDSQGAHEQYF; CDR3 DNA: TGTGCCACCAGTGATTCGCAGGGGGCCCACGAGCAGTACTTC
J gene: TRBJ1-1; CDR3 length: 14; D gene: .; V gene: TRBV24-1; clone size: many; CDR3 protein: CATSDGRGHTEAFF; CDR3 DNA: TGTGCCACCAGTGATGGCAGGGGCCACACTGAAGCTTTCTTT
J gene: TRBJ1-2; CDR3 length: 13; D gene: .; V gene: TRBV6-2/TRBV6-3; clone size: .; CDR3 protein: CASSYGGKRGYTF; CDR3 DNA: TGTGCCAGCAGTTACGGGGGCAAGCGTGGCTACACCTTC
J gene: TRBJ2-1; CDR3 length: 14; D gene: .; V gene: TRBV2; clone size: once; CDR3 protein: CASKWDPGYNEQFF; CDR3 DNA: TGTGCCAGCAAATGGGACCCTGGCTACAATGAGCAGTTCTTC
J gene: TRBJ2-1; CDR3 length: 14; D gene: .; V gene: TRBV10-3; clone size: .; CDR3 protein: CAISEFVGTNEQFF; CDR3 DNA: TGTGCCATCAGTGAGTTTGTGGGAACCAATGAGCAGTTCTTC
J gene: TRBJ2-7; CDR3 length: 15; D gene: .; V gene: TRBV11-2; clone size: .; CDR3 protein: CASSLEFGWGYEQYF; CDR3 DNA: TGTGCCAGCAGCTTAGAATTCGGCTGGGGCTACGAGCAGTACTTC
J gene: TRBJ1-2; CDR3 length: 14; D gene: TRBD1; V gene: TRBV12-5; clone size: few; CDR3 protein: CASGRDRVYNGYTF; CDR3 DNA: TGTGCTAGTGGACGAGACAGGGTGTACAATGGCTACACCTTC
J gene: TRBJ2-7; CDR3 length: 15; D gene: .; V gene: TRBV11-2; clone size: .; CDR3 protein: CASSFTGGSSYEQYF; CDR3 DNA: TGTGCCAGCAGCTTTACGGGGGGCAGCTCCTACGAGCAGTACTTC
J gene: TRBJ2-5; CDR3 length: 15; D gene: .; V gene: TRBV24-1; clone size: .; CDR3 protein: CATSDSDRHRETQYF; CDR3 DNA: TGTGCCACCAGTGATTCCGACCGCCACCGGGAGACCCAGTACTTC
J gene: TRBJ2-2; CDR3 length: 16; D gene: TRBD2; V gene: TRBV11-3; clone size: .; CDR3 protein: CASSPIAGANTGELFF; CDR3 DNA: TGTGCCAGCAGCCCCATAGCGGGGGCAAACACCGGGGAGCTGTTTTTT
J gene: TRBJ1-2; CDR3 length: 15; D gene: TRBD1; V gene: TRBV4-1; clone size: .; CDR3 protein: CASSQLPGGEYGYTF; CDR3 DNA: TGCGCCAGCAGCCAACTTCCAGGGGGGGAGTATGGCTACACCTTC